The 31 T cell receptor beta chains below come from one sample, sequenced in a study of blood T cell repertoires in COVID-19 (dated by TCRdb to about 2020). The method behind the library was the immunoSEQ multiplex PCR assay. Held by TCRdb, this immuneACCESS table contains in-frame sequences only and omits some clones. Under half of the omission traces to an unresolved V gene where checked; the cause of the rest is unknown. This sample holds about 76,000 clones; approximately 84% were observed only once. The ten largest make up approximately 9.9% of the sample. Source material: peripheral blood. The receptors originated from a man between 60 and 70 years old with COVID-19, enrolled during active disease.

The chain carries TRBV19 and TRBJ2-7; 14 nucleotides line up with TRBD2. Trimming removed 5 bases from V and 3 bases from J; junction bases left unmatched: 3. Germline V gives CDR1 LNHDA, CDR2 SQIVND (reference sequence). The CDR3 extends over 15 amino acids. The CDR3 protein is CASSLGLAGGYEQYF. DNA for the CDR3: TGTGCCAGTAGTCTCGGACTAGCGGGAGGCTACGAGCAGTACTTC.

The chain combines TRBV5-1 with TRBJ1-2; 10 bases match TRBD1. With 3 bases clipped from V and 4 bases from J, the junction kept 6 bases outside the gene matches. CDR1 is SGHRS and CDR2 is YFSETQ in the germline V gene. This CDR3 contains 15 residues. The CDR3 nucleotides are TGCGCCAGCAGCTCTAGACAGGGGGCAATCTATGGCTACACCTTC. Its protein product is CASSSRQGAIYGYTF.

Only one count was recorded for this clone. The CDR3 nucleotides are TGTGCCAGTAGCCTGGGGAGGGGAAGGGAGCAGTACTTC. This encodes CASSLGRGREQYF. J is TRBJ2-7 and V is TRBV19; 7 bases map to TRBD2. The germline V gene has CDR1 LNHDA and CDR2 SQIVND (reference sequence). This CDR3 is built from 13 residues. The V gene end was trimmed by 6 bases and the J gene end by 7 bases; junction bases not matched to a gene: 9. The complete variable domain, with remaining parts taken from reference TRBV19 and TRBJ2-7, reads DGGITQSPKYLFRKEGQNVTLSCEQNLNHDAMYWYRQDPGQGLRLIYYSQIVNDFQKGDIAEGYSVSREKKESFPLTVTSAQKNPTAFYLCASSLGRGREQYFGPGTRLTVT.

V is TRBV19 and J is TRBJ1-3, with D possibly matching TRBD1 (6 bases). Germline V gives CDR1 LNHDA, CDR2 SQIVND (reference sequence). This CDR3 is 14 amino acids long. V lost 2 bases, J lost 2 bases, and 7 bases lay in between. The chain's CDR3 is CASSISGAGNTIYF. The CDR3 bases are TGTGCCAGTAGTATATCAGGGGCTGGAAACACCATATATTTT.

This chain links TRBV29-1 with TRBJ2-7, with D possibly TRBD1 on 6 matching bases. Germline CDR1 reads SQVTM; CDR2 reads ANQGSEA. The V gene lost 4 bases and the J gene lost 2 bases, with 30 bases spanning the gap. The CDR3 totals 19 residues. The CDR3 region has the DNA TGCAGCGTTGTAGGTGAATGGAACAGGGAACTAAAACGGACCTACGAGCAGTACTTC. Translation gives CSVVGEWNRELKRTYEQYF.

This chain connects TRBV10-3 to TRBJ2-2; 12 bases align to TRBD2. Germline loops: CDR1 ENHRY, CDR2 SYGVKD. J was trimmed by 4 bases and V by 8 bases; bases with no gene match: 5. The CDR3 consists of 15 residues. CDR3 coding DNA: TGTGCCATCCTGACTAGCGGGGGAGGCACCGGGGAGCTGTTTTTT. Protein product: CAILTSGGGTGELFF.

The rearrangement uses TRBV11-3 and TRBJ2-3; D might be TRBD1 (6 bases). V was pared by 0 bases and J by 9 bases, with 10 bases between. This CDR3 region has 13 residues. In germline, CDR1 is SGHNT, CDR2 YENEEA. The CDR3: CASSLDGGQTQYF. CDR3 nucleotide sequence: TGTGCCAGCAGCTTAGATGGGGGACAAACGCAGTATTTT. Looking up the rest from reference TRBV11-3 and TRBJ2-3 gives the full variable domain: EAGVVQSPRYKIIEKKQPVAFWCNPISGHNTLYWYLQNLGQGPELLIRYENEEAVDDSQLPKDRFSAERLKGVDSTLKIQPAELGDSAVYLCASSLDGGQTQYFGPGTRLTVL.

The chain is built from TRBV25-1 and TRBJ1-3; D is unclear. Trimming left V 4 bases short and J 1 base short, with 5 bases between. Germline CDR1 is MGHDK and CDR2 is SYGVNS. The CDR3 contains 13 residues. This chain's CDR3 is CASSAVSGNTIYF. CDR3 DNA sequence: TGTGCCAGCAGTGCAGTATCTGGAAACACCATATATTTT.

The CDR3 nucleotides are TGTGCCAGTAGTAACCAAGGACAGGGGGCCGGAACTAATGAAAAACTGTTTTTT. Translation gives CASSNQGQGAGTNEKLFF. This sequence joins TRBV19 and TRBJ1-4; 11 nucleotides match TRBD1. The CDR3 contains 18 residues. J was trimmed by 1 base and V by 4 bases; bases with no gene match: 8. Germline V gene lookup returns CDR1 LNHDA and CDR2 SQIVND (reference sequence).

The table lists this clone with a few counts. The chain couples TRBV5-6 to TRBJ2-3, with a possible D match to TRBD2 (5 bases). CDR1 is SGHDT, CDR2 YYEEEE, per germline. V gave up 0 bases and J gave up 0 bases, with 8 bases separating them. The CDR3 runs to 15 residues. The CDR3 loop is CASSLVLASTDTQYF. The DNA for the CDR3 is TGTGCCAGCAGCTTGGTGCTAGCTAGCACAGATACGCAGTATTTT. The full variable domain, rest sourced from reference TRBV5-6 and TRBJ2-3, is DAGVTQSPTHLIKTRGQQVTLRCSPKSGHDTVSWYQQALGQGPQFIFQYYEEEERQRGNFPDRFSGHQFPNYSSELNVNALLLGDSALYLCASSLVLASTDTQYFGPGTRLTVL.

The genes are TRBV5-4 and TRBJ2-1; 9 bases align to TRBD2. Germline values: CDR1 SGHNT, CDR2 YYREEE (reference sequence). Trimming at V came to 0 bases and at J to 5 bases, leaving 3 bases not matched to a gene. The CDR3 extends over 15 amino acids. The CDR3 bases are TGTGCCAGCAGCTTGGGCGGGGGGGCCAACAATGAGCAGTTCTTC. As protein: CASSLGGGANNEQFF.

This sequence joins TRBV6-1 and TRBJ1-1; the D gene is possibly TRBD1 (5 bases). CDR1 is MNHNS and CDR2 is SASEGT in the germline V gene. The CDR3 is 15 amino acids. Between the trimmed V and J ends, which lost 3 bases and 4 bases, there was a span of 15 bases. CDR3 loop: CASSDPAGPGTEAFF. The CDR3 DNA reads as TGTGCCAGCAGTGATCCGGCAGGGCCGGGCACTGAAGCTTTCTTT.

The chain couples TRBV6-5 to TRBJ2-5; D not certain. Per the germline V gene, CDR1 is MNHEY and CDR2 is SVGAGI. V was clipped by 6 bases and J by 4 bases, with 18 bases between them. The CDR3 extends over 15 amino acids. The CDR3 loop reads CASRRRLLEIETQYF. The CDR3 region has the DNA TGTGCCAGCAGACGACGGTTGTTGGAGATAGAGACCCAGTACTTC.

This chain links TRBV7-9 with TRBJ2-5; TRBD2 matches at 7 bases. The CDR3 is 18 amino acids. The V and J ends lost 4 bases and 5 bases, in that order; junction bases with no gene match: 19. Germline V gene sequence: CDR1 SEHNR, CDR2 FQNEAQ (reference sequence). CDR3 nucleotide sequence: TGTGCCAGCAGCTCCTATATCGGGACTACTCCTCTGAGGGAGACCCAGTACTTC. Protein product: CASSSYIGTTPLRETQYF. The full variable domain, rest sourced from reference TRBV7-9 and TRBJ2-5, is DTGVSQNPRHKITKRGQNVTFRCDPISEHNRLYWYRQTLGQGPEFLTYFQNEAQLEKSRLLSDRFSAERPKGSFSTLEIQRTEQGDSAMYLCASSSYIGTTPLRETQYFGPGTRLLVL.

The CDR3 sequence: CAWTGSGTQYF. DNA of the CDR3: TGTGCCTGGACCGGTAGTGGGACCCAGTACTTC. The chain combines TRBV30 with TRBJ2-5; no clear D. V dropped 4 bases and J dropped 7 bases, with 10 bases sitting between them. CDR1 and CDR2 (germline): GTSNPN, SVGIG (reference sequence). This CDR3 is 11 amino acids long. Full variable domain (missing parts from reference TRBV30 and TRBJ2-5): SQTIHQWPATLVQPVGSPLSLECTVEGTSNPNLYWYRQAAGRGLQLLFYSVGIGQISSEVPQNLSASRPQDRQFILSSKKLLLSDSGFYLCAWTGSGTQYFGPGTRLLVL.

V is TRBV11-2 and J is TRBJ2-1; D ambiguous. This CDR3 has 13 amino acids. V gave up 2 bases and J gave up 4 bases, with 6 bases separating them. Germline CDR1 is SGHAT and CDR2 is FQNNGV. The CDR3 DNA follows: TGTGCCAGCAGCTTATCTACGTACAATGAGCAGTTCTTC. Its translation: CASSLSTYNEQFF.

This clone was picked up one time. For the CDR3, the DNA is TGTGCCAGCAGCTTATTAGGGGGGGACACCGGGGAGCTGTTTTTT. Translating gives CASSLLGGDTGELFF. The chain has TRBV7-2 and TRBJ2-2, with D maybe TRBD2 (7 bases). V was cut by 2 bases and J by 3 bases, with 10 bases left in between. The germline CDR1 and CDR2 sequences are SGHTA and FQGNSA. This CDR3 is 15 amino acids long.

This chain connects TRBV25-1 to TRBJ1-1; D may be TRBD1 (6 bases). V dropped 3 bases and J dropped 6 bases, with 8 bases sitting between them. Germline V gives CDR1 MGHDK, CDR2 SYGVNS. This CDR3 region has 12 residues. CDR3 region: CASSDGGSEAFF. In nucleotides, the CDR3 is TGTGCCAGCAGTGATGGGGGCTCTGAAGCTTTCTTT.

The rearrangement joins TRBV28 to TRBJ1-5; D perhaps matches TRBD1 (6 bases). V was clipped by 6 bases and J by 0 bases, with 15 bases between them. CDR3 length: 16 amino acids. CDR1 and CDR2 (germline): MDHEN, SYDVKM. This CDR3 reads CASRMGDKYSNQPQHF. The CDR3 bases are TGTGCCAGCAGAATGGGGGACAAATATAGCAATCAGCCCCAGCATTTT.

The chain carries TRBV7-3 and TRBJ2-2; TRBD1 agrees at 9 bases. V trimming: 4 bases; J trimming: 3 bases; junction bases outside the gene matches: 3. Germline lookup yields CDR1 SGHTA and CDR2 FQGTGA. CDR3 size: 15 residues. CDR3 DNA sequence: TGTGCCAGCAGCTCCCGACAGGGGGACACCGGGGAGCTGTTTTTT. It yields the protein CASSSRQGDTGELFF.

The V call is TRBV12-5, the J call TRBJ2-1; 11 bases map to TRBD2. Trimming cost V 7 bases and J 0 bases; bases outside gene matches: 8. This CDR3 comprises 17 residues. CDR1 is LGHNT and CDR2 is FRNRAP in the germline V gene. The CDR3: CASDLGTSGSSYNEQFF. The CDR3 DNA sequence: TGTGCTAGTGATTTAGGGACTAGCGGAAGCTCCTACAATGAGCAGTTCTTC.

V gene TRBV5-1 combines with J gene TRBJ2-7, with D perhaps TRBD2 (6 bases). The CDR3 is 12 residues long. The V gene lost 0 bases and the J gene lost 7 bases, with 8 bases spanning the gap. In germline, CDR1 is SGHRS, CDR2 YFSETQ. The DNA of the CDR3 is TGCGCCAGCAGCTTGGCAGGGAGGGAGCAGTACTTC. This encodes CASSLAGREQYF. Based on the CDR3 plus reference TRBV5-1 and TRBJ2-7, the full variable domain is KAGVTQTPRYLIKTRGQQVTLSCSPISGHRSVSWYQQTPGQGLQFLFEYFSETQRNKGNFPGRFSGRQFSNSRSEMNVSTLELGDSALYLCASSLAGREQYFGPGTRLTVT.

This chain uses TRBV28 with TRBJ1-6, with D possibly TRBD1 on 6 matching bases. The CDR3 loop spans 14 amino acids. Germline CDR1 and CDR2: MDHEN and SYDVKM. V gave up 7 bases and J gave up 7 bases, with 14 bases separating them. CDR3 residues: CASISGTRNSPLHF. The CDR3 DNA is TGTGCCAGCATTTCCGGGACAAGAAATTCACCCCTCCACTTT.

The chain couples TRBV18 to TRBJ1-6, with TRBD1 matching 9 bases. CDR3 length equals 14 residues. CDR1 and CDR2 (germline): KGHSH, LQKENI. With V trimmed by 4 bases and J by 7 bases, 2 bases remained unmatched. CDR3 bases: TGTGCCAGCTCACTCGGGACAGGGAATTCACCCCTCCACTTT. Translating gives CASSLGTGNSPLHF.

The chain combines TRBV21-1 with TRBJ1-1; TRBD1, as called in the table, went unchecked against the DNA. TRBV21-1 is described as a pseudogene. The CDR3 has 14 residues. The CDR3 DNA is TGTGCCAGCCCTCTAAGACAGGGAATGGCTGAAGCTTTCTTT. Residues: CASPLRQGMAEAFF.

The CDR3 protein is CASSIGTSGESQYF. Written as DNA, the CDR3 is TGCGCCAGCAGCATAGGGACTAGCGGTGAGTCGCAGTACTTC. V is TRBV5-1 and J is TRBJ2-7, with 11 nucleotides matching TRBD2. V dropped 4 bases and J dropped 9; count of bases not matched to a gene: 9. The CDR3 covers 14 residues. Germline V CDR1 and CDR2: SGHRS, YFSETQ.

This chain connects TRBV14 to TRBJ1-3; 7 bases are shared with TRBD1. Germline V gene lookup returns CDR1 SGHDN and CDR2 FVKESK. The CDR3 extends over 14 amino acids. V dropped 4 bases and J dropped 4; count of bases not matched to a gene: 4. CDR3 protein: CASSPRTGGNTIYF. As DNA, the CDR3 is TGTGCCAGCAGCCCCCGGACAGGAGGAAACACCATATATTTT.

The chain couples TRBV18 to TRBJ2-2; D perhaps matches TRBD2 (6 bases). Trimming took off 7 bases at V and 1 base at J, with 10 bases between the two ends. The length of the CDR3 is 14 residues. Germline V lookup: CDR1 KGHSH, CDR2 LQKENI. In nucleotides, the CDR3 is TGTGCCAGCTTCATCGGGGGGAACACCGGGGAGCTGTTTTTT. Translation: CASFIGGNTGELFF.

The chain employs TRBV3-1 (or the pseudogene TRBV3-2) and TRBJ2-1; 10 bases match TRBD2. J lost 8 bases, V lost 2 bases, and 9 bases had no gene match. This CDR3 spans 16 amino acids. The germline gives CDR1 LGHDT, CDR2 YNNKEL (reference sequence). DNA for the CDR3: TGTGCCAGCAGCCAATCTAGCGGGAGTGGTTGGGATGAGCAGTTCTTC. This gives the protein CASSQSSGSGWDEQFF.

The J gene is TRBJ1-1, the V gene TRBV2, with D tentatively TRBD1 (6 bases). V shed 6 bases and J shed 0 bases, with 29 bases lying between them. Germline loops: CDR1 SNHLY, CDR2 FYNNEI. This CDR3 is 20 amino acids long. The CDR3 nucleotides read TGTGCCAGCAGCGGATGGGGCTCCGGGACAACCGTAACTTTGAACACTGAAGCTTTCTTT. Amino acid sequence: CASSGWGSGTTVTLNTEAFF.

The V and J genes are TRBV28 and TRBJ2-7, with 9 bases identical to TRBD2. This CDR3 has 14 amino acids. CDR1 and CDR2 (germline): MDHEN, SYDVKM. Trimming took 8 bases from V and 4 from J; bases not matched to a gene: 9. Here the CDR3 DNA reads TGTGCCAGCGGCTCGGGACTAGCAATATACGAGCAGTACTTC. As protein: CASGSGLAIYEQYF.